This is a list of T cell receptor beta chains from one sample in a study of T cells in Graves' hyperthyroidism and ophthalmopathy. MiXCR, applied by TCRdb to the multiplex PCR reads, yields one record per CDR3 protein. This repertoire shows some 370,000 distinct CDR3 sequences, roughly a sixth found once; its top ten account for roughly a third. Specimen: blood. These receptors were obtained from a woman in her thirties with Graves' hyperthyroidism that later progressed to Graves' ophthalmopathy. The CDR3 runs from the conserved cysteine through the conserved F or W. A D gene is named only where the DNA matches it firmly. Size tells how often a clone was seen (once, few, many) or the class of an expanded clone, and some rows leave it out.

v_call	d_call	clone_size	j_call	cdr3_aa	cdr3_nt
TRBV5-4	-	few	TRBJ1-4	CASSSWATNEKLFF	TGTGCCAGCAGCTCGTGGGCAACTAATGAAAAACTGTTTTTT
TRBV18	-	many	TRBJ2-1	CASFLRANSYNEQFF	TGTGCCAGCTTCCTGAGAGCCAACTCCTACAATGAGCAGTTCTTC
TRBV11-2	-	few	TRBJ1-3	CASSAERGGGSGNTRYF	TGTGCCAGCAGCGCTGAAAGGGGGGGGGGCTCTGGAAACACCAGATATTTT
TRBV25-1	-	many	TRBJ2-1	CASSALLASNEQFF	TGTGCCAGCAGTGCGTTGCTAGCGAGCAATGAGCAGTTCTTC
TRBV7-9	-	few	TRBJ1-2	CASSLGAGGGYTF	TGTGCCAGCAGCTTAGGGGCAGGTGGTGGCTACACCTTC
TRBV12-5	-	once	TRBJ2-1	CASGFSLRGWSSYNEQFF	TGTGCTAGTGGTTTTTCCCTAAGGGGGTGGAGCTCCTACAATGAGCAGTTCTTC
TRBV5-4	-	-	TRBJ2-3	CASSLDGGGDTQYF	TGTGCCAGCAGCTTGGATGGGGGAGGAGATACGCAGTATTTT
TRBV9	-	many	TRBJ1-1	CASSVTVNTEAFF	TGTGCCAGCAGCGTTACAGTGAACACTGAAGCTTTCTTT
TRBV28	-	-	TRBJ1-1	CASSPLGTGVTLWTEAFF	TGTGCCAGCAGCCCCCTGGGTACAGGCGTAACGTTGTGGACTGAAGCTTTCTTT
TRBV28	-	many	TRBJ2-7	CASSLSLVDSPQRYEQYF	TGTGCCAGCAGTTTATCCCTCGTGGACTCGCCGCAGAGATACGAGCAGTACTTC
TRBV5-1	-	few	TRBJ2-2	CASSLVKQGDTGELFF	TGCGCCAGCAGCTTGGTTAAACAGGGCGACACCGGGGAGCTGTTTTTT
TRBV11-2	TRBD2	many	TRBJ2-1	CASSKASGRYEQFF	TGTGCCAGCAGCAAAGCTAGCGGGAGGTATGAGCAGTTCTTC
TRBV4-1	-	-	TRBJ2-1	CASSQGYYNEQFF	TGCGCCAGCAGCCAAGGTTATTACAATGAGCAGTTCTTC
TRBV11-1	-	-	TRBJ1-1	CASKASVSPTEAFF	TGTGCCAGCAAGGCGTCGGTCTCCCCCACTGAAGCTTTCTTT
TRBV4-1	-	-	TRBJ1-1	CASSQEASGTEAFF	TGCGCCAGCAGCCAAGAAGCAAGCGGCACTGAAGCTTTCTTT
TRBV2	-	many	TRBJ1-6	CASRRNRRSYNSPLHF	TGTGCCAGCAGGCGAAACCGCCGCTCCTATAATTCACCCCTCCACTTT
TRBV29-1	-	-	TRBJ2-7	CSVEAGAAYEQYF	TGCAGCGTTGAGGCAGGGGCGGCCTACGAGCAGTACTTC
TRBV11-2	TRBD1	many	TRBJ1-1	CASSYETGGEAFF	TGTGCCAGCAGCTATGAGACAGGGGGTGAAGCTTTCTTT
TRBV5-4	-	-	TRBJ1-4	CASSPGEAREKLFF	TGTGCCAGCAGCCCAGGGGAGGCCCGAGAAAAACTGTTTTTT
TRBV24-1	TRBD2	few	TRBJ2-3	CATSDPPGGADTQYF	TGTGCCACCAGTGATCCACCCGGGGGGGCAGATACGCAGTATTTT
TRBV6-1	TRBD1	-	TRBJ2-7	CASSTGTAKIYEQYF	TGTGCCAGCAGCACCGGGACAGCGAAAATATACGAGCAGTACTTC
TRBV30	-	many	TRBJ2-3	CAWSVIGSTDTQYF	TGTGCCTGGAGTGTAATTGGGAGCACAGATACGCAGTATTTT
TRBV12-3/TRBV12-4	-	-	TRBJ1-3	CASSPGRGTGNTIYF	TGTGCCAGCAGTCCCGGGAGGGGGACTGGAAACACCATATATTTT
TRBV24-1	-	-	TRBJ2-1	CATSDPKGGEQFF	TGTGCCACCAGTGATCCCAAAGGCGGTGAGCAGTTCTTC
TRBV19	TRBD2	-	TRBJ2-5	CASRTSGSETQYF	TGTGCCAGTAGGACTAGCGGGAGTGAGACCCAGTACTTC
TRBV19	TRBD2	few	TRBJ2-1	CASRTSGRNEQFF	TGTGCCAGTAGAACTAGCGGGAGGAATGAGCAGTTCTTC
TRBV6-1	-	many	TRBJ1-1	CASSYDSQALNTEAFF	TGTGCCAGCAGTTACGATTCACAGGCCCTGAACACTGAAGCTTTCTTT
TRBV7-2	-	many	TRBJ2-1	CASSLASRALVHNEQFF	TGTGCCAGCAGCTTGGCGAGCCGGGCCCTCGTACACAATGAGCAGTTCTTC
TRBV5-1	TRBD1	-	TRBJ2-7	CASSPTGGSGSYEQYF	TGCGCCAGCAGCCCTACAGGGGGCAGTGGATCCTACGAGCAGTACTTC
TRBV6-1	-	few	TRBJ1-4	CASRPIGATNEKLFF	TGTGCCAGCAGGCCGATTGGAGCAACTAATGAAAAACTGTTTTTT
TRBV7-8	-	few	TRBJ2-4	CASSPTRTRERIQYF	TGTGCCAGCAGCCCGACGAGGACAAGGGAGCGCATTCAGTACTTC
TRBV11-2	-	many	TRBJ2-3	CASSLASTTDTQYF	TGTGCCAGCAGCTTAGCCTCCACCACAGATACGCAGTATTTT
TRBV11-2	-	-	TRBJ2-7	CASSLDRAKGWEQYF	TGTGCCAGCAGCTTAGATCGTGCTAAGGGGTGGGAGCAGTACTTC
TRBV20-1	-	many	TRBJ2-3	CSARSTGSLGADTQYF	TGCAGTGCTAGATCGACCGGATCCCTGGGGGCAGATACGCAGTATTTT
TRBV20-1	-	-	TRBJ2-3	CSARESITDTQYF	TGCAGTGCTAGAGAGTCCATAACAGATACGCAGTATTTT
TRBV12-3/TRBV12-4	TRBD2	many	TRBJ2-5	CASRSHGNSGHETQYF	TGTGCCAGCAGATCGCATGGGAATAGCGGGCATGAGACCCAGTACTTC
TRBV6-1	-	few	TRBJ2-2	CASSEFRGVPGELFF	TGTGCCAGCAGTGAATTCCGTGGGGTTCCCGGGGAGCTGTTTTTT
TRBV5-1	TRBD1	few	TRBJ1-1	CASSQTTGLNTEAFF	TGCGCCAGCAGCCAGACGACAGGGCTGAACACTGAAGCTTTCTTT
TRBV10-3	-	few	TRBJ2-3	CAISESLGGGGDTQYF	TGTGCCATCAGTGAGTCGCTTGGCGGTGGGGGGGATACGCAGTATTTT
TRBV28	-	many	TRBJ1-4	CASSGATNEKLFF	TGTGCCAGCAGTGGTGCAACTAATGAAAAACTGTTTTTT
TRBV6-1	TRBD1	many	TRBJ2-7	CASRTIDGTGYEQYF	TGTGCCAGCAGAACTATAGACGGGACAGGCTACGAGCAGTACTTC
TRBV12-5	-	many	TRBJ1-1	CASGLFLGRNTEAFF	TGTGCTAGTGGTTTGTTTCTGGGACGTAACACTGAAGCTTTCTTT
TRBV5-4	-	-	TRBJ1-2	CASSKRQNYNYGYTF	TGTGCCAGCAGCAAACGACAGAATTATAACTATGGCTACACCTTC
TRBV28	TRBD1	-	TRBJ1-2	CASDSQDRAYGYTF	TGTGCCAGCGATAGCCAGGACAGGGCCTATGGCTACACCTTC